Reported below is one TCR beta chain. Its antigen is still unknown. The sample comes from a study of shared clonotypes between healthy human individuals. The repertoire was sequenced with immunoSEQ multiplex PCR; TCRdb's copy has only in-frame clones and lacks some. The table has approximately 500,000 clones, about three quarters seen once. V was cut by 6 bases and J by 2 bases, with 17 bases left in between. The CDR3 totals 15 residues. Germline CDR1 and CDR2: MNHNS and SASEGT. Study-level findings and limits: Only blood underwent sampling, and tissue repertoires likely differ. The genetic and exposure-history diversity represented was limited by few donors. Expectations were that clonotype sharing among donors would be affected by sequencing depth.

The chain links TRBV6-1 to TRBJ2-7, with D perhaps TRBD1 (6 bases). The source is a woman in her 40s in good health. Some clones in this sample may be carry-over from other donors' samples. Sequencing used PBMCs. The CDR3, as DNA: TGTGCCAGCAGGACAGGTTCCTTGGGGGCCTACGAGCAGTACTTC. It is translated as CASRTGSLGAYEQYF.